This T cell receptor (beta chain) was recovered during a study of T cell responses to AZD1222 COVID-19 vaccine. Overall study results and limits: Following two doses of AZD1222, Spike-specific TCR breadth and depth rose.

This CDR3 is 14 amino acids long. Germline V gene data show CDR1 as MNHEY and CDR2 as SVGAGI. Unmatched junction bases numbered 1, after V lost 0 bases and J lost 4 bases. A note on this clone: Its target is not known.

TCRdb's table, derived via immunoSEQ multiplex PCR, lists solely in-frame clones and lacks some. The table lists more than 95,000 clones, around 90% of them singletons. The input for sequencing was peripheral blood, taken on day 0 of AZD1222 vaccination. The chain couples TRBV6-5 to TRBJ1-2, with 8 positions matching TRBD1. The TCR comes from an adult in good health. CDR3: CASSYSTGGYGYTF. CDR3 in DNA: TGTGCCAGCAGTTACTCAACAGGGGGCTATGGCTACACCTTC.